This T cell receptor beta chain is drawn from a study of blood T cell repertoires in COVID-19. This clone was counted a few times. Per the study methods: Estimates of nucleated cell counts were drawn from the amplification of reference gene primers. Sequencing was performed with immunoSEQ multiplex PCR; in TCRdb, only in-frame clones are kept and a portion is missing. V and J calls and clone size are as listed in that table; D and trimming were resolved from the DNA. The data hold a few hundred thousand clones, with 85% to 90% observed a single time. Membership in each cohort depended on participant-reported clinical history. Deletions cut 0 bases from V and 4 bases from J, with 13 bases between. Germline V gives CDR1 SGHVS, CDR2 FQNEAQ. This CDR3 contains 16 residues.

The V and J genes are TRBV7-8 and TRBJ1-3; possible D gene TRBD1, 5 bases. Material: PBMCs or T cells enriched from blood (not recorded which). The sequence derives from a woman younger than 30 who had recovered from COVID-19. CDR3 sequence (DNA): TGTGCCAGCAGCTTAGCTGTGGACAAAATCGGAAACACCATATATTTT. It yields the protein CASSLAVDKIGNTIYF.